This T cell receptor (beta chain) came from a study (dated by TCRdb to between 2015 and 2017). For the wider study: Whether tumor-infiltrating Tregs in breast cancer are recruited from blood Tregs or converted in situ from other CD4+ T cell subsets was tested.

What the research found in general, with its limitations: The greatest overlap of tumor-infiltrating Treg TCR alpha and beta sequences was observed with tumor naive CD4+ T cells, followed by blood naive CD4+ T cells. Rather than covering whole repertoires, validation in the larger cohort was restricted to a single TCR beta V-J rearrangement. Tumor memory CD4+ T cell TCR gene usage clustered with blood and lymph node memory CD4+ cells and lymph node naive CD4+ cells.

The memory CD4+ T cell population was isolated based on a CD4+CD45RO+CD25- phenotype. Tregs, naive and memory CD4+ T cells from tumor, blood and ipsilateral draining lymph nodes of a handful of breast cancer patients underwent full-length TCR alpha and beta sequencing. Tumor tissue, along with lymph nodes from ipsilateral axillary dissection, was perfused with PBS, minced, and then digested using collagenase I and hyaluronidase. Mononuclear cells from lymph nodes or roughly 54 ml of peripheral blood were isolated by Ficoll density gradient centrifugation. A purity exceeding 90% was confirmed by FACS for the sorted cell populations. Full-length TCR variable regions were amplified by 5' RACE PCR with constant-region reverse primers, and semi-nested PCR with Nested Universal Primer A was subsequently performed. The ReliaPrep RNA Cell Miniprep System was used to extract total RNA, which was then reverse transcribed into 5'RACE-ready cDNA with the SMARTer RACE 5'/3' Kit. An Illumina MiSeq was used to sequence the full-length TCR alpha and beta libraries, which had been barcoded with multiplex adaptors. On the authors' methods: For each of nine subset-tissue groups, sequencing data from the five patients were pooled, and the groups were compared by unsupervised clustering of TCR gene usage. The Morisita-Horn index was used to calculate repertoire similarity, with shared sequences weighted according to their contribution to each repertoire. TCRdb reanalyzed the raw reads on its own, using fastp at Q25 for trimming and MiXCR for clone calling, and kept in-frame beta chains. Identical CDR3 proteins give one entry, which carries the most common genes and DNA. The V and J calls reflect TCRdb's pipeline rather than the authors' work. In this sample the table shows fewer than 9,000 distinct CDR3 sequences, 52% of which occur a single time. Of the sample, about 5% is held by the ten largest clones.

Note on this clonotype: What this receptor recognizes is not known. No much larger clone exists at a distance of one base, and base qualities are not known.

Sequences SGHDT (CDR1) and YYEEEE (CDR2) are obtained from the germline V gene. V and J are trimmed by 4 bases and 2 bases, and the gene matches miss 5 bases of the junction. The CDR3 covers 15 residues, taking in both the cysteine and the phenylalanine. Solely the CDR3 DNA is kept, with 45 bases framed from the first base. The chain was built from TRBV5-6 and TRBJ2-1; the central 8 bases match TRBD1. Input material: memory CD4+ T cells sorted from a lymph node. The sample's cell subset or site label, in plain terms: memory CD4+ T cells, CD4+CD45RO+CD25-. The sequence was collected from a female donor with breast cancer. The sequence in DNA is TGTGCCAGCAGCACGCAGGGGGCCGCCTACAATGAGCAGTTCTTC. This gives the protein CASSTQGAAYNEQFF.